Listed below are T cell receptor beta chains from one sample, sequenced in a study of blood T cell repertoires in COVID-19. Profiling relied on immunoSEQ multiplex PCR, and the TCRdb table lists in-frame clones only, not all of them. Counted here are about 130,000 clones, around four fifths occurring once; the ten biggest clones make up 9.5% to 10%. Sequencing used peripheral blood. The receptors come from a man aged 40-49 years with active or convalescent COVID-19. Both conserved end residues are part of each CDR3. Each record gives: CDR3 length, V gene, J gene, CDR3 protein.

len: 21
v_gene: TRBV3-1/TRBV3-2
j_gene: TRBJ1-4
CDR3aa: CASSQAPSPTGGRATNEKLFF

len: 15
v_gene: TRBV25-1
j_gene: TRBJ2-5
CDR3aa: CASSPPGRGGETQYF

len: 16
v_gene: TRBV3-1/TRBV3-2
j_gene: TRBJ1-2
CDR3aa: CASSLSGQGLNYGYTF

len: 14
v_gene: TRBV7-2
j_gene: TRBJ2-3
CDR3aa: CASSVSGVTDTQYF

len: 15
v_gene: TRBV10-3
j_gene: TRBJ2-2
CDR3aa: CAISGWTGHTGELFF

len: 15
v_gene: TRBV6-5
j_gene: TRBJ2-7
CDR3aa: CASSYFRQGSHEQYF

len: 14
v_gene: TRBV19
j_gene: TRBJ1-1
CDR3aa: CASSSLAGYTEAFF

len: 16
v_gene: TRBV23-1
j_gene: TRBJ2-6
CDR3aa: CARNVTGRPGANVLTF

len: 15
v_gene: TRBV9
j_gene: TRBJ2-1
CDR3aa: CASSVDLAPYNEQFF

len: 14
v_gene: TRBV2
j_gene: TRBJ2-5
CDR3aa: CASSGSDRATTQYF

len: 14
v_gene: TRBV2
j_gene: TRBJ1-2
CDR3aa: CASSPDRELYGYTF

len: 16
v_gene: TRBV7-7
j_gene: TRBJ2-1
CDR3aa: CASSPRLVGSYNEQFF

len: 21
v_gene: TRBV1
j_gene: TRBJ2-2
CDR3aa: CTSSQESLLAGGPLNTGELFF

len: 14
v_gene: TRBV7-9
j_gene: TRBJ2-7
CDR3aa: CASSPRQKRYEQYF

len: 14
v_gene: TRBV18
j_gene: TRBJ1-2
CDR3aa: CASNRGTENYGYTF

len: 12
v_gene: TRBV6-6
j_gene: TRBJ2-7
CDR3aa: CASSRSSYEQYF

len: 13
v_gene: TRBV15
j_gene: TRBJ1-2
CDR3aa: CATSLDTNYGYTF

len: 14
v_gene: TRBV5-4
j_gene: TRBJ1-2
CDR3aa: CASSWDSGGYGYTF

len: 15
v_gene: TRBV10-2
j_gene: TRBJ1-4
CDR3aa: CASQRGGYENEKLFF

len: 15
v_gene: TRBV13
j_gene: TRBJ1-4
CDR3aa: CASSLRGQGNEKLFF

len: 11
v_gene: TRBV10-3
j_gene: TRBJ2-3
CDR3aa: CAISEGGTQYF

len: 10
v_gene: TRBV28
j_gene: TRBJ1-2
CDR3aa: CAIQGGGYTF

len: 16
v_gene: TRBV18
j_gene: TRBJ1-4
CDR3aa: CASSSDREKTNEKLFF

len: 16
v_gene: TRBV9
j_gene: TRBJ2-2
CDR3aa: CASSPGQGPNTGELFF

len: 15
v_gene: TRBV4-3
j_gene: TRBJ1-3
CDR3aa: CASSQEGGQGGTIYF

len: 17
v_gene: TRBV13
j_gene: TRBJ2-7
CDR3aa: CASSFSSWTAPSYEQYF

len: 16
v_gene: TRBV7-3
j_gene: TRBJ2-1
CDR3aa: CASSLNSGGSYNEQFF

len: 18
v_gene: TRBV27
j_gene: TRBJ2-1
CDR3aa: CASSLAPWRAGGNNEQFF

len: 11
v_gene: TRBV19
j_gene: TRBJ2-1
CDR3aa: CASSELDEQFF

len: 14
v_gene: TRBV2
j_gene: TRBJ1-6
CDR3aa: CASNKGQLNSPLHF

len: 11
v_gene: TRBV7-3
j_gene: TRBJ2-3
CDR3aa: CASSELGKQYF

len: 15
v_gene: TRBV5-1
j_gene: TRBJ1-4
CDR3aa: CASSLETATNEKLFF

len: 16
v_gene: TRBV11-2
j_gene: TRBJ2-3
CDR3aa: CASSPTWRGGTDTQYF

len: 16
v_gene: TRBV11-2
j_gene: TRBJ2-2
CDR3aa: CASSLMGTANTGELFF

len: 17
v_gene: TRBV7-2
j_gene: TRBJ1-3
CDR3aa: CASSQDSAGLSGNTIYF

len: 16
v_gene: TRBV4-1
j_gene: TRBJ2-3
CDR3aa: CASSQDSAGSKKTQYF

len: 14
v_gene: TRBV9
j_gene: TRBJ1-5
CDR3aa: CASSAGVKDQPQHF

len: 18
v_gene: TRBV5-4
j_gene: TRBJ2-3
CDR3aa: CASSQRGGRVTSTDTQYF